This TCR beta chain was retrieved from a study of blood T cell repertoires in COVID-19. As processed by the authors: Estimation of nucleated cell counts was performed using reference gene primer amplification. Produced via immunoSEQ multiplex PCR; TCRdb's table is partial and in-frame only. V, J and clone size are taken as reported in that table, and D and trimming were inferred from the DNA itself. The sample carries more than 200,000 clones, 75% to 90% recorded once. This CDR3 contains 16 residues. Germline values: CDR1 SGDLS, CDR2 YYNGEE. Trimming removed 4 bases from V and 6 bases from J; junction bases left unmatched: 13.

This TCR was sampled from a woman aged 80 or over with COVID-19, enrolled during active disease. Sequencing used peripheral blood. The genes are TRBV9 and TRBJ2-1; TRBD2 agrees at 7 bases. The CDR3 DNA reads as TGTGCCAGCAGCTTCCTCAGCGGGATGCCAGGCAATGAGCAGTTCTTC. Protein: CASSFLSGMPGNEQFF.